A single sample gave rise to the 11 T cell receptor beta chains below, sequenced in a study of T cells in Graves' hyperthyroidism and ophthalmopathy. What was amplified from RNA transcripts were TCR beta CDR3 regions. HTBI primers were the set used in a first-round RT-PCR of the TCR CDR3. One entry per CDR3 protein results from TCRdb running MiXCR on the multiplex PCR reads. The data hold just over 550,000 distinct CDR3 sequences, with roughly 50% observed a single time. The sequenced material came from peripheral blood or thyroid tissue (not recorded which). The source of these receptors is a woman aged 18-29 years with Graves' hyperthyroidism.

About this clonotype itself: Likely a read error: the CDR3 ends without its conserved phenylalanine or tryptophan. Because the CDR3's place on the DNA is in doubt, the DNA is left out and the CDR3 is given as listed by TCRdb. The rearrangement uses TRBV9 and TRBJ1-3; the table's D gene call, TRBD1, was not cross checked with the DNA. The CDR3 is made up of 10 amino acids, end residues included. Germline loops: CDR1 SGDLS, CDR2 YYNGEE. The CDR3: CASSVGGGGK.

Concerning this clonotype itself: Compared with germline, one end of the junction differs, possibly owing to a read error. The chain couples TRBV7-9 to TRBJ1-4; D gene uncertain. This CDR3 comprises 15 residues. Germline lookup yields CDR1 SEHNR and CDR2 FQNEAQ (reference sequence). DNA for the CDR3: TGTGCCAGCAGCTTAGGAGGCCAGAAGAATGGAAAACTGTTTTTT. Protein sequence: CASSLGGQKNGKLFF.

This chain joins TRBV20-1 and TRBJ1-2; D is ambiguous. Trimming cost V 3 bases and J 4 bases, with 12 bases left between them. CDR1 DFQATT and CDR2 SNEGSKA come from the germline V gene (reference sequence). The length of the CDR3 is 13 residues. The CDR3 DNA reads TGCAGTGCTAGGCCCCGAGGACTCTATGGCTACACCTTC. Translating it yields CSARPRGLYGYTF.

This clonotype appeared once. The genes are TRBV29-1 and TRBJ1-1; D uncertain. Germline V gene lookup returns CDR1 SQVTM and CDR2 ANQGSEA. Trimming cost V 8 bases and J 0 bases, with 7 bases left between them. The CDR3 is 11 residues long. The DNA of the CDR3 is TGCAGCACCCACATGAACACTGAAGCTTTCTTT. This encodes CSTHMNTEAFF. Full variable domain (rest looked up from reference TRBV29-1 and TRBJ1-1): SAVISQKPSRDICQRGTSLTIQCQVDSQVTMMFWYRQQPGQSLTLIATANQGSEATYESGFVIDKFPISRPNLTFSTLTVSNMSPEDSSIYLCSTHMNTEAFFGQGTRLTVV.

The V call is TRBV10-3, the J call TRBJ2-7; D unclear. Trimming removed 7 bases at V and 7 bases at J, with 17 bases between. The CDR3 is 13 amino acids. Germline V CDR1 and CDR2: ENHRY, SYGVKD. In nucleotides, the CDR3 is TGTGCCATCAACTCGGGCGTCCTGGTTGAGCAGTACTTC. It is translated as CAINSGVLVEQYF.

This clonotype was picked up a small number of times. The gene calls are TRBV12-3 or TRBV12-4 and TRBJ1-6; possibly TRBD1 for D (6 bases). The CDR3 consists of 14 residues. The V end lost 6 bases, the J end lost 3 bases, and 9 bases lay between the germline ends. The CDR3 region has the DNA TGTGCCAGCAGGCCGGGACACTATAATTCACCCCTCCACTTT. Protein product: CASRPGHYNSPLHF.

This chain links TRBV9 with TRBJ1-3, with D perhaps matching TRBD1 (6 bases). Deletions cut 0 bases from V and 4 bases from J, with 20 bases between. The CDR3 has 18 residues. Germline V gene sequence: CDR1 SGDLS, CDR2 YYNGEE. The CDR3 protein is CASSVGGGWGPGGNTIYF. Here the CDR3 DNA reads TGTGCCAGCAGCGTAGGAGGGGGATGGGGGCCTGGAGGAAACACCATATATTTT.

This clonotype was observed a few times. The V and J genes are TRBV29-1 and TRBJ1-3; no clear D gene. The CDR3 is 16 residues long. Trimming left V 0 bases short and J 1 base short, with 13 bases between. Germline V gene lookup returns CDR1 SQVTM and CDR2 ANQGSEA. The CDR3 sequence is CSVEDLTDFSGNTIYF. CDR3 nucleotides: TGCAGCGTTGAAGATCTCACAGACTTTTCTGGAAACACCATATATTTT. The full variable domain, in which reference TRBV29-1 and TRBJ1-3 provide the parts outside the CDR3, is SAVISQKPSRDICQRGTSLTIQCQVDSQVTMMFWYRQQPGQSLTLIATANQGSEATYESGFVIDKFPISRPNLTFSTLTVSNMSPEDSSIYLCSVEDLTDFSGNTIYFGEGSWLTVV.

For this clonotype: A much larger clone lies a single base off, so this may be a read error. The chain employs TRBV7-2 and TRBJ2-5; D tentatively reads TRBD1 or TRBD2 (5 bases each). Trimming removed 3 bases at V and 4 bases at J, with 12 bases between. CDR1 SGHTA and CDR2 FQGNSA come from the germline V gene. This CDR3 comprises 14 residues. The CDR3 DNA reads as TGTGCCAGCAGCTTTGCAGGGAGCGCAGAGACCCAGTACTTC. The encoded protein is CASSFAGSAETQYF.

J is TRBJ2-7 and V is TRBV29-1, with D perhaps matching TRBD1 (6 bases). V dropped 3 bases and J dropped 2 bases, with 14 bases sitting between them. The CDR3 runs to 14 residues. Germline V gene lookup returns CDR1 SQVTM and CDR2 ANQGSEA. The CDR3 protein is CSVDLGQGTYEQYF. CDR3 sequence (DNA): TGCAGCGTTGATTTAGGGCAGGGGACCTACGAGCAGTACTTC.

On this clonotype itself: The DNA is left out, because the CDR3 cannot be placed on it with certainty; the CDR3 is given as TCRdb lists it. This chain joins TRBV7-9 and TRBJ2-1; the table assigns TRBD1, which was not confirmed against the DNA. The CDR3 is 12 amino acids in total, end residues counted. Germline CDR1 and CDR2: SEHNR and FQNEAQ (reference sequence). The CDR3 reads CASSFGPGRQFF.